This T cell receptor (beta chain) was profiled in a study of human T cells and chemical hapten exposure. A few counts support this clonotype. Germline V lookup: CDR1 MNHNY, CDR2 SVGAGI (reference sequence). Trimming removed 2 bases from V and 6 bases from J, with 13 bases in between. The CDR3 is made up of 14 amino acids. Noted time point: pre-sensitization, week 0. Treatment specified: therapeutic diphenylcyclopropenone sensitization with weekly scalp DPC. In the authors' workflow: Ranging from roughly 23,224 to 700,000, TCR counts per sample had a median value of 95,638. Via MiXCR, TCRdb re-called the RACE reads, giving one row per CDR3 protein. The V and J calls were determined by TCRdb, not by the authors. The sample includes roughly 260,000 distinct CDR3 sequences, 7.5% to 10% seen only once; the top ten take 2% to 3%.

This TCR derives from a woman in her 40s with alopecia areata. Some clones in this sample may be carry-over from other donors' samples. The sequenced sample was whole blood, obtained in connection with sensitization to the hapten diphenylcyclopropenone (DPC). The V and J genes are TRBV6-6 and TRBJ1-1; perhaps TRBD1 as D (5 bases). CDR3 DNA sequence: TGTGCCAGCAGTTACGGTCAGGGATGGCCTGAAGCTTTCTTT. This codes for CASSYGQGWPEAFF.